The 7 T cell receptor beta chains listed next were all sequenced from one sample in a study of immune cell composition in non-small cell lung cancer (dated by TCRdb to about 2017). Normal lung samples came from the same patient and were non-adjacent lung tissue collected as far from the tumour as possible, with a minimum distance of 3 cm. The library was generated by the immunoSEQ multiplex PCR assay. TCRdb mirrors the immuneACCESS table, restricted to in-frame sequences. Some clones are absent from its copies; in checked studies, under half trace to an unresolved V gene, and the reason for the others is unknown. For this sample the table gives 15,000 or so clones, of which 70% to 85% were detected only once. The ten largest account for approximately 10% of the sample. These data were likewise used in another study, on CD4 T cells in lung cancer.

Sequences were obtained from non-adjacent lung tissue. The origin of the receptors is a human donor with non-small cell lung cancer.

The chain uses TRBV5-1 and TRBJ2-7; tentatively, D is TRBD1 or TRBD2 (5 bases each). The germline V gene has CDR1 SGHRS and CDR2 YFSETQ. With 4 bases removed from V and 4 bases from J, the gap between germline ends came to 15 bases. This CDR3 comprises 14 residues. CDR3: CASSTGTAVYEQYF. CDR3 sequence (DNA): TGCGCCAGCAGCACCGGGACGGCCGTTTACGAGCAGTACTTC.

As DNA, the CDR3 is TGTGCCAGCAGCTCGTTGGACAGAATGAACACTGAAGCTTTCTTT. Its protein product is CASSSLDRMNTEAFF. The chain employs TRBV28 and TRBJ1-1, with a possible D match to TRBD1 (6 bases). CDR3 size: 15 residues. V was clipped by 6 bases and J by 0 bases, with 14 bases between them. From germline, CDR1 is MDHEN and CDR2 SYDVKM. Looking up the rest from reference TRBV28 and TRBJ1-1 gives the full variable domain: DVKVTQSSRYLVKRTGEKVFLECVQDMDHENMFWYRQDPGLGLRLIYFSYDVKMKEKGDIPEGYSVSREKKERFSLILESASTNQTSMYLCASSSLDRMNTEAFFGQGTRLTVV.

The chain has TRBV5-1 and TRBJ2-1; maybe TRBD2 (5 bases). CDR1 and CDR2 from the germline V gene are SGHRS and YFSETQ. Trimming stripped 3 bases from V and 0 bases from J, with 13 bases between. The CDR3 runs to 16 residues. CDR3 amino acids: CASSSEKRSSYNEQFF. Written as DNA, the CDR3 is TGCGCCAGCAGCTCAGAGAAGCGGAGCTCCTACAATGAGCAGTTCTTC.

The chain links TRBV7-2 to TRBJ1-3; possible D gene TRBD1, 6 bases. This CDR3 contains 14 residues. Germline V gene lookup returns CDR1 SGHTA and CDR2 FQGNSA. Trimming removed 1 base from V and 2 bases from J, with 6 bases in between. CDR3 loop: CASSLGTAGNTIYF. CDR3 in DNA: TGTGCCAGCAGCTTAGGGACAGCTGGAAACACCATATATTTT.

The CDR3 DNA reads TGTGCCAGCGAGGGACAGCAAGAGACCCAGTACTTC. As protein: CASEGQQETQYF. The chain recombines TRBV2 with TRBJ2-5; TRBD1 matches 7 bases. V shed 8 bases and J 2 bases; nucleotides not matched to a gene: 2. There are 12 residues in the CDR3. Germline-derived CDR1 and CDR2 are SNHLY and FYNNEI.

This chain uses TRBV5-1 with TRBJ1-1; D unresolved. Germline CDR1 is SGHRS and CDR2 is YFSETQ. The CDR3 totals 13 residues. V was trimmed by 0 bases and J by 1 base, leaving 4 bases between them. CDR3 sequence: CASSLGGNTEAFF. CDR3 DNA sequence: TGCGCCAGCAGCTTGGGAGGGAACACTGAAGCTTTCTTT.

This clone was picked up a small number of times. The chain has TRBV2 and TRBJ1-6; perhaps TRBD1 as D (6 bases). This CDR3 is 16 amino acids long. Germline-derived CDR1 and CDR2 are SNHLY and FYNNEI. The germline V and J ends were trimmed by 2 bases and 7 bases, with 15 bases remaining between them. The CDR3 nucleotides read TGTGCCAGCAGTGAACCAGCCGGGACAAGAAATTCACCCCTCCACTTT. Its protein product is CASSEPAGTRNSPLHF.